This T cell receptor (beta chain) was obtained from a study of cytomegalovirus exposure and HLA in healthy donors (dated by TCRdb to between 2016 and 2019). Turning to the overall study: An earlier analysis of roughly 500 of the donors reported under 300 Gb of sequence data and 95 million to 120 million unique TCR beta sequences obtained from approximately 180 million T cells. About 280 gigabases of sequencing data and roughly 81 million unique TCR sequences made up an early release that covered fewer than 650 HLA-typed donors. Of the 350 to 450 genotyped donors, approximately 80% were placed in the genetic ancestry cluster associated with self-reported Caucasian donors. The aim of the study was to test whether cataloging public T cell receptors could identify signatures of past pathogen exposure. The study used immunosequencing to profile the T cell repertoires of approximately 630 subjects and linked those repertoires to cytomegalovirus serostatus. In addition to the first cohort of around 670 subjects, a separate validation cohort of 100 to 150 different subjects was used. To predict cytomegalovirus infection status, the study combined high-throughput TCR immunosequencing, statistical association of individual TCRs with disease status, and machine learning. To study patterns of TCR occurrence, a later analysis re-analyzed previously published TCR beta repertoires from hundreds of donors and added high-resolution HLA genotyping. In the later analysis, no new phenotypic data were used to find candidate immune exposures; instead, reliance was placed on TCR beta sequences and their occurrence across donors. To decide whether each TCR beta V gene segment behaved as functional or pseudogenic, an earlier analysis of some 600 of the donors relied on high-throughput TCR beta sequencing. Alongside the repertoire data, information on donor age, sex, ethnicity and CMV serostatus was compiled. A later genetic analysis used genome-wide SNP genotypes for about three fifths of the 666 donors, treating that subset as a discovery cohort. All discovery cohort repertoires had been generated on a single sequencing platform. Class I and class II HLA loci were covered by the typing at four-digit resolution. Typing coverage varied by locus: about 620-630 donors for A, B, C, DRB1 and DQB1; more than 500 for DQA1; approximately 610 for DPA1; around 490 for DPB1. Because of strong linkage in the cohort, a few DR-DQ haplotypes were treated as single units for association and clustering. Among several hundred genotyped donors of the cohort, an average of approximately 220,000 unique TCR beta nucleotide sequences was sequenced per donor, of which about 19% were non-productive. What the study reported, not specific to this receptor: A cluster of highly shared sequence variants was judged likely to represent a technical artifact of the sequencing pipeline. In a later analysis, most CMV-associated TCR beta chains were found to appear HLA-restricted, with HLA associations seemingly driven largely by CMV exposure. At a false discovery rate of 0.05, a later analysis linked some 17,000 TCR beta sequences to specific HLA alleles. CMV serostatus was the only immune exposure information available for the cohort. Linkage disequilibrium might explain the correlated functional status among segregating V segments, but an unknown experimental factor could not be ruled out. In a later analysis, the rate of TCR association differed among HLA loci, with DRB1 alleles having the most associated TCRs and HLA-C alleles having the fewest. Because counts were too low, under 20 rarely observed V segments, including chromosome 9 orphons, were left out of the earlier analysis of some 640 of the donors. In this cohort, only TCR beta chains were sequenced, and detectable features were limited by the absence of alpha or paired-chain data. Some IMGT-functional V segments, including TRBV6-2 and TRBV6-3, could not be distinguished by the 87-base-pair reads and were therefore excluded. HLA typing was unavailable for some donors at each locus, so association tests used only the typed subset. Three of the identified cytomegalovirus-associated TCR beta chains were confirmed in vitro to be specific for cytomegalovirus antigens. The presence/absence analyses assumed that sequencing depth was roughly uniform across donors, and that assumption may not be true. An association between a missense DCLRE1C variant and V-gene and J-gene trimming of TCR beta chains was found in a later genetic analysis and replicated in an independent cohort. Compared with the roughly 670-donor mean, donors in an Asian-associated ancestry cluster had fewer N-insertions in productive TCRs, according to a later genetic analysis. The authors suggested that the approach could potentially be extended to other disease states and immunological phenotypes. In the study, roughly 160 TCR beta chains were listed as associated with cytomegalovirus. In a later analysis, several top co-occurrence clusters were reported to appear linked to parvovirus B19, influenza, CMV and Epstein-Barr virus. Across donors, most TCR sequences were observed very rarely, whereas some public TCRs were present in many individuals. Broadly in line with IMGT annotations, most TCR beta V segments showed up in productive rearrangements about 87% or about 30% of the time in an earlier analysis of under 700 of the donors. Compared with equally common non-associated chains, HLA-associated TCR beta chains in a later analysis were more clonally expanded and had lower generation probabilities. In both the original and validation cohorts, the classifier was reported to diagnose cytomegalovirus status with high specificity and sensitivity. Strong co-occurrence of HLA alleles, especially DR and DQ, made assigning TCR associations to individual alleles difficult. A further reported finding was that TCR beta sequences accurately predicted the HLA-A and HLA-B alleles for most subjects in the first cohort.

As for this clone: The antigen it recognizes is unknown. One base away there is no much larger clone; base qualities are not given.

The cohort comprised fewer than 750 healthy bone marrow donors. At the time of sampling, all cohort members were nominally healthy, though unrecorded immune exposures were likely present. The donor was CMV seropositive and was included in the group of 250 to 300 seropositive cohort members. A peripheral blood sample was provided by each donor, and peripheral blood mononuclear cells were used for TCR beta sequencing. The Qiagen DNeasy Blood Extraction Kit was used to extract genomic DNA from the blood cell samples. Including the terminal cysteine and phenylalanine, the CDR3 comprises 13 residues. Of all the DNA, just the CDR3 is kept, 39 bases in frame from base 1. V sheds 10 bases and J sheds 3 bases, leaving 15 bases between their ends. CDR1 and CDR2, looked up from the germline V gene (reference sequence), are MNHEY and SMNVEV. Libraries were constructed by the immunoSEQ multiplex PCR assay. The multiplex PCR relied on a mix of 60 forward primers for TCR Vbeta segments and 13 reverse primers for TCR Jbeta segments. Amplification of the CDR3 region of rearranged TCR beta genes was performed with a multiplex PCR assay on genomic DNA. Amplified TCR beta libraries were sequenced as 87-base-pair reads on the Illumina HiSeq System. As for the authors' bioinformatics: In a later analysis, some 80 million unique TCR beta chains were counted across the 500 to 850 repertoires, and roughly 11 million of these chains were shared by at least two donors. Raw reads were error-corrected and collapsed into unique sequences with a nearest-neighbor algorithm that merged closely related sequences to remove PCR and sequencing errors. V, D and J gene segments were assigned by aligning CDR3 sequences to IMGT reference sequences. Each retained sequence needed at least a six-nucleotide match to both a V gene segment and a J gene segment. A rearrangement was called productive if the CDR3 had no stop codons and remained in frame with V and J, and every other rearrangement was called non-productive. Following IMGT convention, CDR3 was defined as the stretch from the second conserved V-encoded cysteine to the conserved J-encoded phenylalanine. The earlier analysis of about 560 of the donors excluded any sequence lacking an unambiguous match to a single V gene segment. An earlier analysis of several hundred of the donors called V segments functional above 56.7% productive rearrangements and segregating when the between-donor standard deviation exceeded 5%. A statistical classification framework was built to diagnose cytomegalovirus status from the catalog of TCR beta chain sequences. In a later analysis, V and J genes were assigned by comparing TCR nucleotide sequences against IMGT/GENE-DB human TR gene sequences. A later analysis assigned CDR3 sequences and most-parsimonious VDJ recombination scenarios with the TCRdist pipeline. In a later analysis, each TCR beta chain was defined by its CDR3 amino acid sequence together with its V-gene family, and reads lacking a unique V-gene family were excluded. In a later analysis, approximately 590 highly shared, low-generation-probability nucleotide sequences were removed to address suspected cross-contamination and a sequencing artifact. In a later analysis, a clonal expansion index for each public chain was calculated from normalized within-repertoire ranks of inferred template counts. In a later analysis, generation probabilities were computed using a VDJ recombination model fitted to out-of-frame rearrangements, and the results were checked against IGoR. Hypergeometric tests were used in a later analysis to score TCR-TCR, TCR-HLA and TCR-CMV co-occurrence, with a repertoire-size bias correction applied to the TCR pairs. In a later analysis, false discovery rates were estimated by permuting HLA or CMV assignments 20 times. In a later analysis, co-occurring TCRs were grouped with DBSCAN, and TCRdist sequence similarity was added when clustering was performed within HLA-allele-positive subsets. For co-occurrence clustering, repertoires with fewer than 30,000 or more than 120,000 public chains were excluded, along with 5 or 6 repertoires with anomalous nucleotide sharing. Held by TCRdb, this immuneACCESS table contains in-frame sequences only and omits some clones. Under half of the omission traces to an unresolved V gene where checked; the cause of the rest is unknown. V and J calls and clone size are copied from that table; D and trimming were computed from the DNA. Counted in this sample were roughly 62,000 clones; roughly 80% of them appeared once. The ten largest account for about 3.3% of the sample.

This receptor was taken from a woman aged 40 to 49 in good health and CMV-seropositive. Sequenced: PBMCs. The rearranged segments are TRBV27 and TRBJ2-5; D gene: possibly TRBD1, on 5 matching bases. The CDR3 has the sequence CATRPLGEETQYF. The base sequence is TGTGCCACCCGCCCCCTAGGGGAAGAGACCCAGTACTTC.